These T cell receptor beta chains were read from a single sample in a study of blood T cell repertoires in COVID-19. Profiled with immunoSEQ multiplex PCR; TCRdb holds only in-frame clones, not every one. The sample lists about 98,000 clones, about 87% occurring once. The sequenced sample consisted of peripheral blood. The receptors stem from a man in his fifties or sixties with active or convalescent COVID-19. CDR3s include the opening cysteine and the closing phenylalanine or tryptophan. Fields, in order: V gene, D gene, clone size, J gene, CDR3 protein, CDR3 DNA. A D gene is named only where the DNA matches it firmly. Size is omitted from some rows. Given values are once, few, many or a class for expanded clones.

>TRBV5-1|TRBD2|.|TRBJ2-5
CASSLGSGTGGTVQYF
TGCGCCAGCAGCTTGGGATCTGGCACGGGGGGAACAGTTCAGTACTTC
>TRBV5-1|TRBD1|.|TRBJ1-1
CASSTGQGALEAFF
TGCGCCAGCAGCACCGGACAGGGAGCCCTCGAAGCTTTCTTT
>TRBV2|.|.|TRBJ1-5
CASSLAGGNQPQHF
TGTGCCAGCAGCCTGGCAGGGGGCAATCAGCCCCAGCATTTT
>TRBV10-2|.|.|TRBJ2-5
CASGAETQYF
TGCGCCTCAGGGGCCGAGACCCAGTACTTC
>TRBV4-2|TRBD2|.|TRBJ2-2
CASSQGTSGGGTGELFF
TGTGCCAGCAGCCAGGGGACTAGCGGGGGTGGAACCGGGGAGCTGTTTTTT
>TRBV4-3|TRBD1|.|TRBJ2-2
CASSQDRDSPTGELFF
TGCGCCAGCAGCCAAGATCGGGACAGTCCCACCGGGGAGCTGTTTTTT
>TRBV27|.|once|TRBJ1-3
CASSSGMGGNTIYF
TGTGCCAGCAGTTCCGGGATGGGAGGAAACACCATATATTTT
>TRBV19|.|.|TRBJ1-5
CASRLGRQPQHF
TGTGCCAGTAGGTTGGGGCGTCAGCCCCAGCATTTT
>TRBV5-1|TRBD1|.|TRBJ2-2
CASSWLGTGGTGELFF
TGCGCCAGCAGCTGGTTGGGGACAGGGGGCACCGGGGAGCTGTTTTTT
>TRBV19|.|.|TRBJ2-2
CASSIGGPGSTGELFF
TGTGCCAGTAGTATTGGCGGGCCGGGGAGCACCGGGGAGCTGTTTTTT
>TRBV5-8|.|.|TRBJ1-3
CASSIESSGNTIYF
TGTGCCAGCAGCATAGAGAGCTCTGGAAACACCATATATTTT
>TRBV12-3/TRBV12-4|.|.|TRBJ2-3
CASSPAGIDTQYF
TGTGCCAGCAGTCCCGCAGGGATAGATACGCAGTATTTT
>TRBV18|.|few|TRBJ2-1
CASSPRLNEQFF
TGTGCCAGCTCACCACGTCTCAATGAGCAGTTCTTC
>TRBV10-2|.|.|TRBJ1-5
CASSEYGVQPQHF
TGCGCCAGCAGTGAGTACGGGGTACAGCCCCAGCATTTT
>TRBV5-1|.|.|TRBJ2-2
CASSLATGQTGELFF
TGCGCCAGCAGCTTGGCCACAGGGCAAACCGGGGAGCTGTTTTTT
>TRBV7-8|.|.|TRBJ1-2
CASSLGGGNYGYTF
TGTGCCAGCAGCTTAGGGGGGGGGAACTATGGCTACACCTTC
>TRBV6-1|.|.|TRBJ2-5
CASSEDGRTQETQYF
TGTGCCAGCAGTGAAGATGGCAGAACCCAAGAGACCCAGTACTTC
>TRBV7-2|TRBD2|.|TRBJ2-3
CASSLVAGVSTDTQYF
TGTGCCAGCAGCTTAGTAGCGGGGGTGAGCACAGATACGCAGTATTTT
>TRBV2|.|.|TRBJ1-2
CASSENPQDYGYTF
TGTGCCAGCAGTGAAAACCCCCAGGACTATGGCTACACCTTC
>TRBV11-2|TRBD2|.|TRBJ2-1
CASSERLAVYNEQFF
TGTGCCAGCAGCGAACGACTAGCGGTATACAATGAGCAGTTCTTC
>TRBV27|.|.|TRBJ1-1
CASNQFVGVGTEAFF
TGTGCCAGCAACCAATTTGTCGGGGTGGGAACTGAAGCTTTCTTT
>TRBV27|.|.|TRBJ1-6
CASSLAQGGSPLHF
TGTGCCAGCAGTTTAGCGCAAGGGGGATCACCCCTCCACTTT
>TRBV28|.|.|TRBJ2-1
CASSLMGTYNEQFF
TGTGCCAGCAGTTTAATGGGCACATACAATGAGCAGTTCTTC
>TRBV5-6|TRBD2|few|TRBJ2-3
CASSSWTSGGAVNTQYF
TGTGCCAGCAGCTCCTGGACTAGCGGGGGGGCCGTTAATACGCAGTATTTT
>TRBV5-1|TRBD1|.|TRBJ1-6
CASTPDRDNSPLHF
TGCGCCAGCACCCCAGACAGGGATAATTCACCCCTCCACTTT